This entry is about one T cell receptor (beta chain). Some clones are missing from TCRdb's copy, which holds only in-frame ones; the method was immunoSEQ multiplex PCR. The sample yields 300,000 to 350,000 clones, about 85% seen once. The data were obtained in a study of Ad26.COV2.S vaccination and SARS-CoV-2 variants. Study information: A COV1001 Ad26.COV2.S trial-arm participant provided the sample.

Treatment of the sample: 15 to 20 received Ad26.COV2.S at low or high dose, single or two shots; roughly five received placebo; per-sample allocation not given. The study sampled participants on day 63 after the first vaccine or placebo injection. Source: peripheral blood, taken in a trial of Ad26.COV2.S vaccine versus placebo. The sequence derives from a person between 18 and 59 years old who received the Ad26.COV2.S COVID-19 vaccine or a placebo.

CDR3 bases: TGTGCCAGCCAGCGGGGGGCGCGGACTGAAGCTTTCTTT. It codes for CASQRGARTEAFF. The chain joins TRBV3-1 (or the pseudogene TRBV3-2) to TRBJ1-1; TRBD1 might be the D (6 bases). The CDR3 consists of 13 residues. Germline values: CDR1 LGHDT, CDR2 YNNKEL (reference sequence). Trimming left V 8 bases short and J 5 bases short, with 15 bases between.